The rows below give T cell receptor beta chains drawn from one sample of a study of PD-1 blockade in classical Hodgkin lymphoma. Measured with immunoSEQ multiplex PCR; TCRdb has only the in-frame clones, and not every one. The table lists 45,000 to 50,000 clones, around 82% of them singletons. The starting material was peripheral blood mononuclear cells (PBMCs), obtained before the second cycle of nivolumab. All receptors come from a human donor with classical Hodgkin lymphoma. CDR3s include the opening cysteine and the closing phenylalanine or tryptophan. A D gene is named only where the DNA matches it firmly. Size tells how often a clone was seen (once, few, many) or the class of an expanded clone, and some rows leave it out.

CDR3: CASSRFGQTYEQYF; DNA: TGTGCCAGCAGCCGTTTCGGGCAGACCTACGAGCAGTACTTC; size: -; V: TRBV7-6; J: TRBJ2-7; D: -
CDR3: CASSFLADRNTEAFF; DNA: TGTGCCAGCAGTTTCCTGGCGGACAGGAACACTGAAGCTTTCTTT; size: -; V: TRBV27; J: TRBJ1-1; D: -
CDR3: CASSVNPGTSGGRPDTQYF; DNA: TGCGCCAGCAGCGTGAATCCCGGGACTAGCGGGGGGAGGCCAGATACGCAGTATTTT; size: -; V: TRBV5-1; J: TRBJ2-3; D: TRBD2
CDR3: CASSLSVDQLIYGYTF; DNA: TGTGCCAGCAGTTTATCAGTGGACCAGCTTATCTATGGCTACACCTTC; size: -; V: TRBV28; J: TRBJ1-2; D: -
CDR3: CASSSGGYNEKLFF; DNA: TGTGCCAGCAGTTCAGGCGGGTATAATGAAAAACTGTTTTTT; size: -; V: TRBV27; J: TRBJ1-4; D: -
CDR3: CASSVGQRGYTF; DNA: TGTGCCAGCAGCGTAGGGCAAAGGGGCTACACCTTC; size: -; V: TRBV9; J: TRBJ1-2; D: -
CDR3: CASSIVGTGGLLEQYF; DNA: TGTGCCAGTAGTATAGTGGGGACAGGGGGTCTTCTCGAGCAGTACTTC; size: -; V: TRBV19; J: TRBJ2-7; D: TRBD1
CDR3: CASRAALNTGELFF; DNA: TGCGCCAGCAGGGCGGCTCTGAACACCGGGGAGCTGTTTTTT; size: -; V: TRBV5-1; J: TRBJ2-2; D: -
CDR3: CASSLGAGTEETQYF; DNA: TGTGCCAGCAGCTTAGGGGCGGGGACAGAAGAGACCCAGTACTTC; size: -; V: TRBV11-3; J: TRBJ2-5; D: -
CDR3: CASSLTDTQYF; DNA: TGTGCCAGCAGTCTTACGGATACGCAGTATTTT; size: -; V: TRBV6-6; J: TRBJ2-3; D: -
CDR3: CASSWKGGDGYTF; DNA: TGTGCCAGCAGTTGGAAAGGGGGCGATGGCTACACCTTC; size: -; V: TRBV27; J: TRBJ1-2; D: TRBD1
CDR3: CASSDGTSGRTGELFF; DNA: TGTGCCAGCAGTGACGGGACTAGCGGGAGAACCGGGGAGCTGTTTTTT; size: -; V: TRBV6-4; J: TRBJ2-2; D: TRBD2
CDR3: CASEIAGWYSNEQFF; DNA: TGTGCCAGTGAGATAGCGGGCTGGTACAGCAATGAGCAGTTCTTC; size: -; V: TRBV19; J: TRBJ2-1; D: TRBD2
CDR3: CASSLTPSYEQYF; DNA: TGTGCCAGCAGCTTAACCCCCTCCTACGAGCAGTACTTC; size: -; V: TRBV7-3; J: TRBJ2-7; D: -
CDR3: CASSLVGSSYEQYF; DNA: TGTGCCAGCAGCTTAGTGGGAAGCTCCTACGAGCAGTACTTC; size: -; V: TRBV7-3; J: TRBJ2-7; D: -
CDR3: CASSGRDRGYTSTDTQYF; DNA: TGTGCCAGTAGTGGGCGGGACAGGGGTTATACTAGCACAGATACGCAGTATTTT; size: -; V: TRBV19; J: TRBJ2-3; D: TRBD1
CDR3: CASSYSSSTHEQYF; DNA: TGTGCCAGCAGTTACTCGAGCAGCACCCACGAGCAGTACTTC; size: -; V: TRBV6-6; J: TRBJ2-7; D: -
CDR3: CATSDDSYSTNEKLFF; DNA: TGTGCCACCAGTGACGACAGTTACTCAACTAATGAAAAACTGTTTTTT; size: -; V: TRBV15; J: TRBJ1-4; D: -
CDR3: CAWRRIGQVYSNQPQHF; DNA: TGTGCCTGGAGGCGAATCGGACAGGTATATAGCAATCAGCCCCAGCATTTT; size: few; V: TRBV30; J: TRBJ1-5; D: TRBD1
CDR3: CASSGGELGETQYF; DNA: TGTGCCAGCAGCGGGGGGGAGTTAGGGGAGACCCAGTACTTC; size: -; V: TRBV6-1; J: TRBJ2-5; D: TRBD2